What follows describes a single T cell receptor beta chain. The entry originates in a study of blood T cell repertoires in COVID-19. Study context: COVID-19 samples from acute and convalescent phases originated in the United States, Italy and Spain. PBMCs, B-cell-depleted T cells, or T cells were the source of the cDNA or gDNA that made up the material.

Germline V gene sequence: CDR1 SGHNT, CDR2 YENEEA. The CDR3 loop spans 16 amino acids. V lost 5 bases and J lost 4, with 20 bases in between. How the authors handled the data: Reference gene primer amplification gave nucleated cell count estimates. Profiled with immunoSEQ multiplex PCR; TCRdb holds only in-frame clones, not every one. V and J calls and clone size follow that table, whereas D and trimming were derived from the DNA. The repertoire includes approximately 150,000 clones, roughly 87% of them detected once, and around 4% sits in the top ten. The V and J genes are TRBV11-3 and TRBJ2-5, with D possibly being TRBD2 (5 bases). The sequence was collected from a woman aged 55-69 years with active or convalescent COVID-19. The sequenced sample was peripheral blood. CDR3 residues: CASSLTYGGLVETQYF. CDR3 DNA: TGTGCCAGCAGCCTCACGTATGGCGGGCTGGTAGAGACCCAGTACTTC.